These 30 T cell receptor beta chains were all obtained from the same sample, sequenced in a study of prognosis after radiotherapy for stage I lung cancer. Two-round multiplex PCR amplified TCR beta CDR3 from genomic DNA. Primers were specific to each TRBV and TRBJ gene in first-round PCR. Each CDR3 protein gets one entry after TCRdb re-called the multiplex PCR reads with MiXCR. The table has some 14,000 distinct CDR3 sequences, around 40% seen once. The specimen was PBMCs, collected before or after stereotactic body radiation therapy (not recorded which). Receptors were obtained from a donor aged 50 or older with non-small cell lung cancer.

This clonotype was detected only a few times. V gene TRBV20-1 combines with J gene TRBJ2-7; 8 nucleotides agree with TRBD2. V shed 4 bases, J shed 2 bases, and the junction held 7 bases outside the gene matches. The CDR3 extends over 14 amino acids. Germline CDR1 DFQATT, CDR2 SNEGSKA (reference sequence). In DNA, the CDR3 is TGCAGTGCTACGGGTAGCGGGGCGACCTACGAGCAGTACTTC. This gives the protein CSATGSGATYEQYF.

The sample holds many counts of this clonotype. This chain joins TRBV10-3 and TRBJ1-2, with D maybe TRBD1 (6 bases). Trimming removed 0 bases from V and 7 bases from J, with 12 bases in between. The germline gives CDR1 ENHRY, CDR2 SYGVKD. CDR3 length: 14 residues. The chain's CDR3 is CAISESHRVSGYTF. Here the CDR3 DNA reads TGTGCCATCAGTGAGTCCCACAGGGTGAGTGGCTACACCTTC.

Remarks on this clonotype: Only one base separates this from a far larger clonotype, so it likely reflects a read error. The genes are TRBV28 and TRBJ2-7; 12 bases match TRBD2. Near its end, the DNA agrees better with TRBJ2-5, so the J call may be wrong. The CDR3 consists of 16 residues. The germline CDR1 and CDR2 sequences are MDHEN and SYDVKM. In DNA, the CDR3 is TGTGCCAGCAGTTTCCCTGACACTAGCGGGAGGGAGACCCAGTACTTC. Its translation is CASSFPDTSGRETQYF.

This clonotype has a count of ten or more. The chain joins TRBV6-1 to TRBJ2-1, with 7 nucleotides matching TRBD2. The CDR3 contains 15 residues. The V segment lost 6 bases and the J segment 0 bases; nucleotides outside the gene matches: 5. CDR1 is MNHNS and CDR2 is SASEGT in the germline V gene. This chain's CDR3 is CASRIAGSSYNEQFF. CDR3 sequence (DNA): TGTGCCAGCAGAATAGCGGGCAGCTCCTACAATGAGCAGTTCTTC.

This clonotype is medium-sized by share. The rearrangement links TRBV27 to TRBJ1-2; the D gene is possibly TRBD1 (5 bases). V was cut by 4 bases and J by 2 bases, with 14 bases left in between. The CDR3 totals 15 residues. Per germline, CDR1 MNHEY and CDR2 SMNVEV (reference sequence). The CDR3 DNA sequence: TGTGCCAGCAGTTCGAGGGGAGTATCCAACTATGGCTACACCTTC. This codes for CASSSRGVSNYGYTF.

This clonotype showed up many times. V gene TRBV9 combines with J gene TRBJ2-2, with 9 bases identical to TRBD1. Germline CDR1 reads SGDLS; CDR2 reads YYNGEE. This CDR3 contains 17 residues. Losses at the gene ends were 0 bases for V and 5 bases for J; bases not matched to a gene: 8. CDR3 sequence (DNA): TGTGCCAGCAGCGTAGTGGATTGGGGACAGGGAACCGGGGAGCTGTTTTTT. Translated: CASSVVDWGQGTGELFF.

J is TRBJ1-6 and V is TRBV6-1; 8 bases line up with TRBD1. V lost 7 bases, J lost 8 bases, and 10 bases stayed unmatched. The CDR3 length is 15 residues. Germline V gives CDR1 MNHNS, CDR2 SASEGT. CDR3 loop: CASKDTGGWYSPLHF. The CDR3 nucleotides are TGTGCCAGCAAAGACACAGGGGGGTGGTATTCACCCCTCCACTTT.

This clonotype rates as medium-sized. The chain links TRBV12-3 or TRBV12-4 to TRBJ1-2; 8 bases are shared with TRBD1. Germline trimming cut 3 bases from V and 4 bases from J; bases unmatched to any gene: 7. This CDR3 is 15 amino acids long. The CDR3 sequence is CASSLQGTGPYGYTF. DNA of the CDR3: TGTGCCAGCAGTTTGCAAGGGACAGGACCCTATGGCTACACCTTC.

Notes on this clonotype: The DNA is left out, because the CDR3 cannot be placed on it with certainty; the CDR3 is given as TCRdb lists it. V gene TRBV6-2 or TRBV6-3 combines with J gene TRBJ1-5; the table's TRBD1 call for D was not verified on the DNA. The germline V gene has CDR1 MNHEY and CDR2 SVGEGT. The CDR3 length equals 16 residues, ends included. The CDR3 loop reads CASSLGWGQGNQPQNF.

This clonotype appeared many times. This chain connects TRBV12-3 or TRBV12-4 to TRBJ2-1; 10 bases agree with TRBD1. The V segment lost 6 bases and the J segment 9 bases; nucleotides outside the gene matches: 8. This CDR3 is 14 amino acids long. CDR3 nucleotide sequence: TGTGCCAGCAGCGGGACAGGGGTGGGTGGTGAGCAGTTCTTC. This codes for CASSGTGVGGEQFF.

Note on this clonotype: One end of the junction varies from germline; a read error may be responsible. This rearrangement joins TRBV12-3 or TRBV12-4 to TRBJ1-6, with unresolved D. This CDR3 has 15 residues. This CDR3 reads CASSLRSGRGSPLQF. In DNA form, the CDR3 reads TGTGCCAGCAGTTTAAGGTCAGGAAGAGGTTCACCCCTCCAATTT.

With respect to this clonotype: A read error may account for a junction end that differs from germline. This chain joins TRBV25-1 and TRBJ2-7, with TRBD1 matching 7 bases. CDR3 length: 16 residues. Germline V CDR1 and CDR2: MGHDK, SYGVNS. DNA of the CDR3: TGTACCAGCAGTGAATATTTAAGGGGGCGAGTGTACGAGCAGTACTTC. Translated, it gives CTSSEYLRGRVYEQYF.

This clonotype was picked up many times. The rearrangement links TRBV9 to TRBJ2-1; TRBD2 aligns across 14 bases. The CDR3 length is 15 residues. Trimming removed 2 bases from V and 10 bases from J; junction bases left unmatched: 5. Germline V lookup: CDR1 SGDLS, CDR2 YYNGEE. Here the CDR3 DNA reads TGTGCCAGCAGCGTGGGACTAGCGGGAGTGGAAGAGCAGTTCTTC. It specifies CASSVGLAGVEEQFF.

Ten or more counts support this clonotype. This sequence joins TRBV5-4 and TRBJ1-4, with 9 bases identical to TRBD1. Germline V gives CDR1 SGHNT, CDR2 YYREEE (reference sequence). This CDR3 has 19 residues. V was pared by 0 bases and J by 0 bases, with 9 bases of the junction left unmatched. The CDR3 DNA follows: TGTGCCAGCAGCTTGGGCCCTGGGACAGGGCCTACAACTAATGAAAAACTGTTTTTT. As protein: CASSLGPGTGPTTNEKLFF.

With respect to this clonotype: The likely explanation is a read error, given a far larger clone one base away. The rearrangement uses TRBV7-9 and TRBJ2-7; D is uncertain. The germline V gene has CDR1 SEHNR and CDR2 FQNEAQ (reference sequence). The CDR3 is 11 amino acids. Trimming removed 7 bases at V and 3 bases at J, with 7 bases between. The CDR3 nucleotides read TGTGCCAGCATGTCCAGCTACGAGCAGTACTTC. Translation: CASMSSYEQYF. The variable domain in full, with the rest retrieved from reference TRBV7-9 and TRBJ2-7, is DTGVSQNPRHKITKRGQNVTFRCDPISEHNRLYWYRQTLGQGPEFLTYFQNEAQLEKSRLLSDRFSAERPKGSFSTLEIQRTEQGDSAMYLCASMSSYEQYFGPGTRLTVT.

This clonotype came up many times. The chain uses TRBV4-2 and TRBJ1-3, with TRBD1 matching over 7 bases. With V trimmed by 0 bases and J by 10 bases, 9 bases remained unmatched. Germline V gene lookup returns CDR1 LGHNA and CDR2 YNFKEQ. The CDR3 runs 15 residues. CDR3 in amino acids: CASSQDRTGEVTIYF. The CDR3, as DNA: TGTGCCAGCAGCCAAGATCGCACAGGGGAAGTGACCATATATTTT.

This clonotype has a count of ten or more. The chain couples TRBV7-3 to TRBJ2-1; weak D call: TRBD2 (6 bases). With 5 bases removed from V and 0 bases from J, the gap between germline ends came to 11 bases. The CDR3 loop spans 15 amino acids. Germline-derived CDR1 and CDR2 are SGHTA and FQGTGA. The CDR3: CASSAGTGSYNEQFF. CDR3 DNA sequence: TGTGCCAGCAGCGCCGGGACTGGCTCCTACAATGAGCAGTTCTTC.

As concerns this clonotype: This is likely an artifact of a read error, given a far larger clone one base away. The chain carries TRBV6-5 and TRBJ1-5, with 9 bases matching TRBD1. V was clipped by 3 bases and J by 5 bases; unmatched bases: 5. The CDR3 has 15 residues. Germline assignment: CDR1 MNHEY and CDR2 SVGAGI. CDR3 DNA: TGTGCCAGCAGTTATGAGACAGGGGGACATCAGCCCCAGCATTTT. The encoded protein is CASSYETGGHQPQHF.

This clonotype was seen repeatedly, ten times or more. This rearrangement joins TRBV2 to TRBJ2-3; 10 bases map to TRBD2. Germline CDR1 is SNHLY and CDR2 is FYNNEI. The CDR3 has 14 amino acids. V lost 6 bases to trimming and J lost 1 base; unmatched junction nucleotides: 1. This CDR3 reads CASRGLAGTDTQYF. CDR3 sequence (DNA): TGTGCCAGCAGAGGACTAGCGGGCACAGATACGCAGTATTTT.

This clonotype was found many times. This chain joins TRBV18 and TRBJ1-6; D not resolved. CDR1 KGHSH and CDR2 LQKENI come from the germline V gene. The CDR3 sequence is 15 residues long. V was clipped by 6 bases and J by 3 bases, with 12 bases between them. CDR3 loop: CASSPESIYNSPLHF. In nucleotides, the CDR3 is TGTGCCAGCTCGCCAGAATCTATCTATAATTCACCCCTCCACTTT. Together with reference TRBV18 and TRBJ1-6, the CDR3 gives the full variable domain: NAGVMQNPRHLVRRRGQEARLRCSPMKGHSHVYWYRQLPEEGLKFMVYLQKENIIDESGMPKERFSAEFPKEGPSILRIQQVVRGDSAAYFCASSPESIYNSPLHFGNGTRLTVT.

The chain carries TRBV12-3 or TRBV12-4 and TRBJ2-5; no firm D call. This CDR3 has 14 amino acids. Deletions cut 2 bases from V and 2 bases from J, with 9 bases between. The CDR3 reads CASSLPASQETQYF. In nucleotides, the CDR3 is TGTGCCAGCAGTTTACCAGCGTCTCAAGAGACCCAGTACTTC.

The J gene is TRBJ1-3, the V gene TRBV6-1; 9 nucleotides align to TRBD1. V trimming: 9 bases; J trimming: 2 bases; junction bases outside the gene matches: 11. Germline CDR1 MNHNS, CDR2 SASEGT. CDR3 length: 16 residues. CDR3 loop: CARSTRQGGPGNTIYF. The CDR3 DNA is TGTGCCAGAAGTACACGACAGGGGGGGCCTGGAAACACCATATATTTT.

This clonotype has ten or more counts. As DNA, the CDR3 is TGTGCCAGCAGCTTAACGAGGCCCCCAGGGGACACCATATATTTT. Translated: CASSLTRPPGDTIYF. The chain combines TRBV7-8 with TRBJ1-3; a possible D gene is TRBD1 (6 bases). CDR1 and CDR2 (germline): SGHVS, FQNEAQ. V was trimmed by 2 bases and J by 8 bases, leaving 16 bases between them. The CDR3 is 15 amino acids. Variable domain in full (rest from reference TRBV7-8 and TRBJ1-3): GAGVSQSPRYKVAKRGQDVALRCDPISGHVSLFWYQQALGQGPEFLTYFQNEAQLDKSGLPSDRFFAERPEGSVSTLKIQRTQQEDSAVYLCASSLTRPPGDTIYFGEGSWLTVV.

Turning to this clonotype: A much larger clone differs from this one at a single base, so this may be a read error. This chain connects TRBV5-4 to TRBJ2-7; D gene unclear. The CDR3 consists of 12 residues. Germline V gene sequence: CDR1 SGHNT, CDR2 YYREEE (reference sequence). CDR3 DNA sequence: TGTGCCAGCAGCCCAATTTCCTCCGAGCAGTACTTC. This gives the protein CASSPISSEQYF.

This clonotype came up many times. The J gene is TRBJ2-7, the V gene TRBV7-9; either TRBD1 or TRBD2 may supply D (5 bases each). Germline assignment: CDR1 SEHNR and CDR2 FQNEAQ (reference sequence). Trimming removed 8 bases from V and 3 bases from J, with 14 bases in between. The CDR3 contains 13 residues. CDR3 DNA sequence: TGTGCCAGCTGGGACGCCGCTGACTACGAGCAGTACTTC. Protein: CASWDAADYEQYF.

Judged by abundance, this clonotype is medium-sized. This sequence joins TRBV28 and TRBJ2-2; TRBD2 is a possible D gene (5 bases). CDR1 and CDR2 from the germline V gene are MDHEN and SYDVKM. Trimming took 4 bases from V and 4 from J, leaving 10 bases between them. The CDR3 extends over 14 amino acids. This chain's CDR3 is CASSSPEGTGELFF. For the CDR3, the DNA is TGTGCCAGCAGTTCCCCCGAGGGCACCGGGGAGCTGTTTTTT. Variable domain in full (rest from reference TRBV28 and TRBJ2-2): DVKVTQSSRYLVKRTGEKVFLECVQDMDHENMFWYRQDPGLGLRLIYFSYDVKMKEKGDIPEGYSVSREKKERFSLILESASTNQTSMYLCASSSPEGTGELFFGEGSRLTVL.

The rearrangement uses TRBV5-1 and TRBJ2-1, with 9 bases that match TRBD1. Germline lookup yields CDR1 SGHRS and CDR2 YFSETQ. The CDR3 runs to 15 residues. J lost 6 bases, V lost 2 bases, and 6 bases had no gene match. The CDR3 here is CASSFRDRAINEQFF. DNA of the CDR3: TGCGCCAGCAGCTTCCGGGACAGGGCCATCAATGAGCAGTTCTTC.

In its sample, this clonotype was seen many times. The V and J genes are TRBV24-1 and TRBJ2-3; D call uncertain. This CDR3 spans 12 amino acids. Trimming took 6 bases from V and 3 from J, leaving 6 bases between them. The germline V gene has CDR1 KGHDR and CDR2 SFDVKD. The CDR3 spells CATSQVTDTQYF. The DNA of the CDR3 is TGTGCCACCAGTCAAGTAACAGATACGCAGTATTTT.

Of note for this clonotype: This may arise from a read error, as a much more abundant clone is one base away. The conserved final phenylalanine or tryptophan is absent from the CDR3, which likely points to a read error. This chain connects TRBV10-3 to TRBJ1-1; 7 nucleotides match TRBD1. CDR3 length: 14 amino acids. The germline V gene has CDR1 ENHRY and CDR2 SYGVKD. V was clipped by 2 bases and J by 3 bases; unmatched bases: 3. For the CDR3, the DNA is TGTGCCATCAGTGAGAGGGGGCCCGACACTGAAGCTTTCCTT. Encoded protein: CAISERGPDTEAFL.

This clonotype was seen only a few times. Given a far larger clone just one base away, this is likely a sequencing read error. The chain uses TRBV6-4 and TRBJ1-5; 9 nucleotides line up with TRBD1. The V gene's germline CDR1 is MRHNA and CDR2 SNTAGT. V gave up 3 bases and J gave up 4 bases; unmatched junction bases: 4. The CDR3 sequence is 15 residues long. As DNA, the CDR3 is TGTGCCAGCAGTGATGAGACAGGGGGAAATCAGCCCCAGCATTTT. Translated: CASSDETGGNQPQHF.